This T cell receptor (beta chain) came from a study of blood T cell repertoires in COVID-19. At the level of the study: Specimens from acute and convalescent COVID-19 originated in the United States, Italy and Spain. The analysed material was cDNA or gDNA that came from T cells, B-cell-depleted T cells, or PBMCs.

V was clipped by 7 bases and J by 4 bases; unmatched bases: 17. The CDR3 runs 18 residues. The germline CDR1 and CDR2 sequences are MRHNA and SNTAGT. In the study's own analysis: Scientists estimated how many nucleated cells there were by amplifying reference gene primers. TCRdb's copy holds only in-frame clones and misses some; the assay was immunoSEQ multiplex PCR. V, J and clone size were drawn from that table, and D and trimming were deduced from the DNA. The sample yields roughly 160,000 clones, 88% seen once. J is TRBJ2-1 and V is TRBV6-4, with 9 bases aligning to TRBD1. Sequenced input: peripheral blood. This TCR was sampled from a man aged 50-59 years who had recovered from COVID-19. CDR3 in DNA: TGTGCCAGCACTCCTCACTACCCGGGACAGGGCCCTTACAATGAGCAGTTCTTC. It encodes CASTPHYPGQGPYNEQFF.